These 5 T cell receptor beta chains were sequenced from one sample in a study of CXCR3-negative and CXCR3-positive naive CD8 T cells. cDNA libraries for TRB were generated by 5' RACE incorporating UMI labels. TCRdb derives one entry per CDR3 protein from the 5' RACE reads, leaving out DNA. Across some 40,000 distinct CDR3 sequences, the top ten clones capture more than 12% of the sample. Material: memory CD8+ T cells from blood. The source of these receptors is a human donor in good health. Some clones in this sample may be carry-over from other donors' samples.

The chain couples TRBV25-1 to TRBJ2-1; TCRdb reports TRBD1, a call that lacks DNA to check it against. CDR3 length: 19 residues. Per germline, CDR1 MGHDK and CDR2 SYGVNS. The CDR3 reads CASSELKGTGVFSYNEQFF.

V and J are TRBV7-2 and TRBJ2-7; TCRdb indicates TRBD2, and absent DNA this call remains unverified. The germline gives CDR1 SGHTA, CDR2 FQGNSA. The CDR3 has 13 residues. The chain's CDR3 is CASSFGARYEQYF.

The V gene is TRBV11-1, the J gene TRBJ2-7. This CDR3 is 15 amino acids long. CDR1 is SGHAT, CDR2 FQDESV, per germline (reference sequence). CDR3 in amino acids: CASSHSQASSYEQYF.

This sequence joins TRBV20-1 and TRBJ2-7. CDR3 size: 13 residues. Germline lookup yields CDR1 DFQATT and CDR2 SNEGSKA (reference sequence). CDR3 amino acids: CSASGRTDYEQYF.

V usage is TRBV20-1 and J usage is TRBJ2-2. Germline V lookup: CDR1 DFQATT, CDR2 SNEGSKA (reference sequence). The CDR3 loop spans 15 amino acids. CDR3 protein: CSARELLRNTGELFF.